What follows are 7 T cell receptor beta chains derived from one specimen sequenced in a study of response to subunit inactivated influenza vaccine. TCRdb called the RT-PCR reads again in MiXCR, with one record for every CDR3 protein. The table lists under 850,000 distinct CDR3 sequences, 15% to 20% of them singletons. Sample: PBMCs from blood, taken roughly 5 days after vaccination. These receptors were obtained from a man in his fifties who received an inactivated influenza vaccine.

CDR3 bases: TGCGCCAGCAGCCGGTTCAGCGGACCCACAGATACGCAGTATTTT. It translates to CASSRFSGPTDTQYF. V is TRBV5-1 and J is TRBJ2-3; perhaps TRBD2 as D (5 bases). This CDR3 has 15 amino acids. Germline assignment: CDR1 SGHRS and CDR2 YFSETQ. The germline V and J ends were trimmed by 4 bases and 2 bases, with 14 bases remaining between them.

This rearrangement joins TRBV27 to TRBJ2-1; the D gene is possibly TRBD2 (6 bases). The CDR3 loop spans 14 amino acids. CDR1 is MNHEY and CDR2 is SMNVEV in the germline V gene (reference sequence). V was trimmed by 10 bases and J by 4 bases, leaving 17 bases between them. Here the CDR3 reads CATTRRGEYNEQFF. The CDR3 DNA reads TGTGCCACCACCCGGCGGGGCGAGTACAATGAGCAGTTCTTC.

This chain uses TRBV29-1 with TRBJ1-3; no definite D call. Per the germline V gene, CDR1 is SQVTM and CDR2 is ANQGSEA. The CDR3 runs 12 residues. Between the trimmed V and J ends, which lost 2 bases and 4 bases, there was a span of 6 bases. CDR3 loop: CSVESFGNTIYF. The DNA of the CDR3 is TGCAGCGTTGAATCTTTCGGAAACACCATATATTTT.

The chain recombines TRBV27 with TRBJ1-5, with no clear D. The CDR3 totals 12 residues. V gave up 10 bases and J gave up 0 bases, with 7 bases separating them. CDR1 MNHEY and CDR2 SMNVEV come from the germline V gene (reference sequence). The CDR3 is CATHYSNQPQHF. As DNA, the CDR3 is TGTGCCACCCATTATAGCAATCAGCCCCAGCATTTT.

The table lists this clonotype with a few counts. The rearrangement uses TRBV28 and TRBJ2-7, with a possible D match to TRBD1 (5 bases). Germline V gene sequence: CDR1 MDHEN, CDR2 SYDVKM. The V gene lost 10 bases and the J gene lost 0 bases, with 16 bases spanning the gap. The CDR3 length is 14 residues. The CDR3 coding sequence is TGTGCCACCGCCGACAGTCCCTCCTCCTACGAGCAGTACTTC. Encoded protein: CATADSPSSYEQYF.

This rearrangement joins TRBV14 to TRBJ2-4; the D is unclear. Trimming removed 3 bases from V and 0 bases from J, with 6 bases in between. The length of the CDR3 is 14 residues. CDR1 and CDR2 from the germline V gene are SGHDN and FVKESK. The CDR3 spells CASSHSLAKNIQYF. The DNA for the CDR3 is TGTGCCAGCAGCCACAGTTTAGCCAAAAACATTCAGTACTTC.

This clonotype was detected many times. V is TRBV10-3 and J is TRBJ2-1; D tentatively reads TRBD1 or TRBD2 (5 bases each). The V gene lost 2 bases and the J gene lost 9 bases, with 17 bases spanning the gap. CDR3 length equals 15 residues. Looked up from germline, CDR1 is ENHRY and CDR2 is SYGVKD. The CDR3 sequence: CAISERGPLQAEQFF. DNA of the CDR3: TGTGCCATCAGTGAGCGGGGCCCACTGCAGGCTGAGCAGTTCTTC.